A selection of T cell receptor beta chains follows, all from one sample in a study of metastatic and nonmetastatic thyroid tumors. TCRdb re-called the PCR reads through MiXCR. This sample has over 25,000 clones, with 15% found just once. The sample comprised blood. The receptors originated from a male donor with papillary thyroid cancer or a benign thyroid nodule (not recorded which). Some clones in this sample may be carry-over from other donors' samples. Each CDR3 is given with its conserved first and last residue. D genes are given only for firm matches. Only some rows state a clone size, as once, few, many or a class for expanded clones.

clone_size	d_call	v_call	j_call	cdr3_aa	cdr3_nt
many	.	TRBV18	TRBJ2-7	CASSPTGTSYEQYF	TGTGCCAGCTCACCTACCGGGACAAGCTACGAGCAGTACTTC
many	.	TRBV7-6	TRBJ2-1	CASSRTTDNEQFF	TGTGCCAGCAGCCGGACTACTGACAATGAGCAGTTCTTC
many	TRBD2	TRBV30	TRBJ2-1	CAWSETGTSIHEQFF	TGTGCCTGGAGTGAAACCGGGACTAGCATTCATGAGCAGTTCTTC
many	.	TRBV10-2	TRBJ1-2	CASSGQSDGYTF	TGCGCCAGCAGTGGTCAGTCCGATGGCTACACCTTC
many	.	TRBV20-1	TRBJ1-1	CSAASGLATEAFF	TGCAGTGCTGCCTCAGGGTTGGCCACTGAAGCTTTCTTT
few	.	TRBV12-3/TRBV12-4	TRBJ2-3	CASRLVPLDTQYF	TGTGCCAGCAGACTAGTACCCCTTGATACGCAGTATTTT
many	TRBD1	TRBV7-8	TRBJ2-5	CASSLRTGVEETQYF	TGTGCCAGCAGCTTAAGGACAGGGGTAGAAGAGACCCAGTACTTC
many	.	TRBV18	TRBJ1-5	CASSSLRANQPQHF	TGTGCCAGCTCTTCTCTCAGGGCGAATCAGCCCCAGCATTTT
.	.	TRBV5-1	TRBJ2-3	CASSLGLSTSSTDTQYF	TGCGCCAGCAGCTTGGGACTATCGACTTCCTCCACAGATACACAGTATTTT
medium-sized	.	TRBV6-1	TRBJ2-3	CASSELDGGTDTQYF	TGTGCCAGCAGTGAACTCGATGGTGGCACAGATACGCAGTATTTT
many	.	TRBV5-1	TRBJ1-2	CASSPLFAGNYGYTF	TGCGCCAGCAGCCCCCTTTTCGCGGGGAACTATGGCTACACCTTC
many	.	TRBV27	TRBJ2-1	CASSSSASYNEQFF	TGTGCCAGCAGTTCGAGCGCTTCCTACAATGAGCAGTTCTTC
many	.	TRBV2	TRBJ1-5	CASSVAVGQPQHF	TGTGCCAGCAGTGTGGCAGTTGGACAGCCCCAGCATTTT
many	.	TRBV7-6	TRBJ2-7	CASSLEQGVTYEQYF	TGTGCCAGCAGCTTAGAACAGGGAGTGACCTACGAGCAGTACTTC
many	.	TRBV6-1	TRBJ1-1	CASSETEGVGTEAFF	TGTGCCAGCAGTGAAACGGAGGGCGTTGGCACTGAAGCTTTCTTT
many	.	TRBV5-1	TRBJ2-2	CASTTARGTGELFF	TGCGCCAGCACAACGGCCCGGGGCACCGGGGAGCTGTTTTTT
many	TRBD1	TRBV29-1	TRBJ2-2	CSVTGGVGELFF	TGCAGCGTGACAGGGGGGGTCGGGGAGCTGTTTTTT
many	TRBD2	TRBV12-3/TRBV12-4	TRBJ2-1	CASSLLAGGSNEQFF	TGTGCCAGCAGTCTACTAGCGGGGGGGAGCAATGAGCAGTTCTTC
many	.	TRBV19	TRBJ1-2	CASSIDPVGFDYGYTF	TGTGCCAGTAGTATAGACCCCGTAGGGTTCGACTATGGCTACACCTTC
.	TRBD1	TRBV19	TRBJ1-1	CASSNRQGQGTEAFF	TGTGCCAGTAGTAACAGACAGGGGCAGGGCACTGAAGCTTTCTTT